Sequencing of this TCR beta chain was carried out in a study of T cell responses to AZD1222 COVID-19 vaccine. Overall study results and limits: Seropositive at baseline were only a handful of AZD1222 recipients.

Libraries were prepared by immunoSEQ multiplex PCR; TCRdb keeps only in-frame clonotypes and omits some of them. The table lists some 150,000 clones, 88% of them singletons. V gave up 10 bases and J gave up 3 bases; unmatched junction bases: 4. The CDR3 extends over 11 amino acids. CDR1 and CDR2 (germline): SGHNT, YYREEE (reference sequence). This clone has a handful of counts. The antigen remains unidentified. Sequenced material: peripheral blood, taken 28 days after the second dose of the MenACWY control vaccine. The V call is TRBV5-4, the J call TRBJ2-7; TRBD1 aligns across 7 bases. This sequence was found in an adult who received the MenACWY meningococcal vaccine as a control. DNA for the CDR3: TGTGCCTGGGACAGAGGCTACGAGCAGTACTTC. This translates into CAWDRGYEQYF.